This is a list of T cell receptor beta chains from one sample in a study of post-analysis software for immune sequencing data. TCRdb independently ran MiXCR on the PCR reads; one entry per CDR3 protein. The table has more than 350,000 distinct CDR3 sequences, approximately 38% seen once. The sequencing sample was made of blood. Every receptor here comes from a girl between 2 and 10 years old with multiple sclerosis. Each CDR3 is given without its conserved first and last residue.

v_call	j_call	cdr3_length	cdr3_aa
TRBV6-1	TRBJ1-5	13	ASSRGQSPNQPQH
TRBV20-1	TRBJ2-3	13	SALRRPSSTDTQY
TRBV11-2	TRBJ2-5	13	ASSLALTDQETQY
TRBV27	TRBJ2-1	12	ASSTGRAYDEQF
TRBV18	TRBJ1-1	10	ASSPDRDEAF
TRBV4-1	TRBJ2-7	13	ASSRGQGITYEQY
TRBV29-1	TRBJ2-5	15	SAGGLAGGRLQETQY
TRBV5-1	TRBJ2-7	13	ASSFQGQGAHEQY
TRBV6-5	TRBJ2-5	14	ASSYSGRGQGETQY
TRBV20-1	TRBJ1-1	13	SARRQGKGWTEAF
TRBV6-6	TRBJ2-7	11	ASSRDSAYEQY
TRBV4-1	TRBJ1-4	12	ASSQGTGGGKLF
TRBV9	TRBJ1-2	12	ASSVVKESYGYT
TRBV7-9	TRBJ1-4	14	ASSPKRRGLGEKLF
TRBV10-3	TRBJ2-5	13	AISEKGYNQETQY
TRBV12-3/TRBV12-4	TRBJ2-3	13	ASSQGQLSTDTQY
TRBV29-1	TRBJ1-5	11	SVGPGGHQPQH
TRBV7-9	TRBJ2-1	12	ASSLALTHNEQF
TRBV28	TRBJ2-3	12	ASTASGSTDTQY
TRBV9	TRBJ2-1	14	ASSVAGTSGKNEQF
TRBV20-1	TRBJ1-2	14	SARDPWGLANYGYT
TRBV12-3/TRBV12-4	TRBJ1-6	14	ASSLFGEGYNSPLH
TRBV6-6	TRBJ2-7	11	ASRGLGGGEQY
TRBV4-2	TRBJ2-1	11	ASSQAKYNEQF
TRBV6-5	TRBJ1-4	17	ASSSMFPGRWDENEKLF
TRBV5-1	TRBJ2-2	14	ASSLEGTTNTGELF
TRBV11-2	TRBJ2-4	13	ASSLVLGAKNIQY
TRBV5-1	TRBJ2-7	12	ASSFGQDSYEQY
TRBV7-3	TRBJ2-7	13	PPRLYEAGLYEQY
TRBV7-2	TRBJ2-3	16	ASSLGLAGGRYTDTQY